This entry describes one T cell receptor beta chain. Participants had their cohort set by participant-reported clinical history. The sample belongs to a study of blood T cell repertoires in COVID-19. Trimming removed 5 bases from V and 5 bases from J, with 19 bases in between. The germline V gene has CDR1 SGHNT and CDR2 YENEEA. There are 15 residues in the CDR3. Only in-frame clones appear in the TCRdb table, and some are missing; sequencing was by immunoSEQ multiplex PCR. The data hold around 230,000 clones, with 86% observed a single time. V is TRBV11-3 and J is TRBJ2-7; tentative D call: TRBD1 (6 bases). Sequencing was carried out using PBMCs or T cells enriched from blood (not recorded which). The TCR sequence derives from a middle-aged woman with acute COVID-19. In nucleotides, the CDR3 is TGTGCCAGCAGCCTAAGGACAGTGGGCTTGGACGAGCAGTACTTC. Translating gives CASSLRTVGLDEQYF.